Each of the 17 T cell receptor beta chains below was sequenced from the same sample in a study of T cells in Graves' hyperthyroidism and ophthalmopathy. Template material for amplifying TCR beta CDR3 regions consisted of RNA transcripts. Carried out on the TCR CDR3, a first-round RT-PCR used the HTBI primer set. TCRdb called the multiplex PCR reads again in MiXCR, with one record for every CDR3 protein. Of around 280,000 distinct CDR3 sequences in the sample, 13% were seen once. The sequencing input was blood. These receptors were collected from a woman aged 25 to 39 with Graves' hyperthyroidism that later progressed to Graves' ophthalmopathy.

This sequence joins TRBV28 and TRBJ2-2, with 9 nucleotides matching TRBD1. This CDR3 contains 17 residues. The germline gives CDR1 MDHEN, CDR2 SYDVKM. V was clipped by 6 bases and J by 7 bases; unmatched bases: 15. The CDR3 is CASRSTGGANFLGELFF. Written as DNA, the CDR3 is TGTGCCAGCAGGTCCACAGGGGGCGCTAATTTTCTCGGGGAGCTGTTTTTT.

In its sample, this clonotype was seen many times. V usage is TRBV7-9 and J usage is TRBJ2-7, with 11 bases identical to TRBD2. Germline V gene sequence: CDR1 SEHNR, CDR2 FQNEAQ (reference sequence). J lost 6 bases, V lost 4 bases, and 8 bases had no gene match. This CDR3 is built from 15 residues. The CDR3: CASSSRGTSGSEQYF. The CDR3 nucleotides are TGTGCCAGCAGCTCTAGAGGGACTAGCGGCAGCGAGCAGTACTTC.

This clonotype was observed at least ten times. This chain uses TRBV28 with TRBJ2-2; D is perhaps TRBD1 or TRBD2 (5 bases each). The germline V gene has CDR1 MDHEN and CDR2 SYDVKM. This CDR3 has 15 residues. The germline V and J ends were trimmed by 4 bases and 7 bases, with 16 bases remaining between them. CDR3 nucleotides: TGTGCCAGCAGTTCTTCTCCGGGACCATACGGGGAGCTGTTTTTT. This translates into CASSSSPGPYGELFF.

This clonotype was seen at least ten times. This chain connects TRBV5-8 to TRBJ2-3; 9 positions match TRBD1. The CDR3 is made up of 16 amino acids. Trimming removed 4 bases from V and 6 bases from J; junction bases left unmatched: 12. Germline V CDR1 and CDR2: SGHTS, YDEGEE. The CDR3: CASSTAPDRGKDTQYF. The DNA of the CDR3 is TGTGCCAGCAGCACCGCCCCGGACAGGGGTAAGGATACGCAGTATTTT.

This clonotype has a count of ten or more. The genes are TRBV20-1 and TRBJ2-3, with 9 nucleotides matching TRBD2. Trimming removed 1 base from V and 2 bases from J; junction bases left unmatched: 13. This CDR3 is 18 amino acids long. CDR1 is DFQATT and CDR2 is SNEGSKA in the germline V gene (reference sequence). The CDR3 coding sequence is TGCAGTGCTAGAGGGGTAACTAGCGGGCCCCTCTTCACAGATACGCAGTATTTT. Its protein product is CSARGVTSGPLFTDTQYF.

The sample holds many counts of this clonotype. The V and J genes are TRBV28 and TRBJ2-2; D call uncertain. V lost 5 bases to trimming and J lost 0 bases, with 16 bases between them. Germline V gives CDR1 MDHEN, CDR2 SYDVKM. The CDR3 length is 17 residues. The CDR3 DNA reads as TGTGCCAGCAGTCCCTCAATCGGGCGCGCGAACACCGGGGAGCTGTTTTTT. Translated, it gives CASSPSIGRANTGELFF.

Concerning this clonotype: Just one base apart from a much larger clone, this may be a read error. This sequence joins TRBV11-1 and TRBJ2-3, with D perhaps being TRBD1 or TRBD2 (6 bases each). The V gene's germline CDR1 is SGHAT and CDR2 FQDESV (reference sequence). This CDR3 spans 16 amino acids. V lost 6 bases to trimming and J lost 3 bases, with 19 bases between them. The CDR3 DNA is TGTGCCAGCAGGTCACCCCGGGGGCTAGCTACAGATACGCAGTATTTT. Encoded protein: CASRSPRGLATDTQYF. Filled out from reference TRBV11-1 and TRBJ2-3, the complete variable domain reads EAEVAQSPRYKITEKSQAVAFWCDPISGHATLYWYRQILGQGPELLVQFQDESVVDDSQLPKDRFSAERLKGVDSTLKIQPAELGDSAMYLCASRSPRGLATDTQYFGPGTRLTVL.

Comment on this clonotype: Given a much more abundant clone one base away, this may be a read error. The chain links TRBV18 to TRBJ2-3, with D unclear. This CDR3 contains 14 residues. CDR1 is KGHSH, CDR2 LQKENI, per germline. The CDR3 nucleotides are TGTGCCAGCTCACCATCGGTCGACACAGATACGCAGTGTTTT. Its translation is CASSPSVDTDTQCF.

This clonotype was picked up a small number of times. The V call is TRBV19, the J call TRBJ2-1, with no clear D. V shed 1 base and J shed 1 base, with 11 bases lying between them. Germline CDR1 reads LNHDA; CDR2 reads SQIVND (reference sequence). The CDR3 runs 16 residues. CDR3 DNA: TGTGCCAGTAGTATAGTCCTAGATTCGTCCTACAATGAGCAGTTCTTC. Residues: CASSIVLDSSYNEQFF.

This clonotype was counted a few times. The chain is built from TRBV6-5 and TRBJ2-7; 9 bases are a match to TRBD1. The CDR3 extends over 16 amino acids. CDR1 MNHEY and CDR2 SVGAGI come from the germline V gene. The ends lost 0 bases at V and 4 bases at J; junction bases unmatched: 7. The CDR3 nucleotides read TGTGCCAGCAGTTACTCGAGTGGGACAGGGTTTTACGAGCAGTACTTC. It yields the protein CASSYSSGTGFYEQYF.

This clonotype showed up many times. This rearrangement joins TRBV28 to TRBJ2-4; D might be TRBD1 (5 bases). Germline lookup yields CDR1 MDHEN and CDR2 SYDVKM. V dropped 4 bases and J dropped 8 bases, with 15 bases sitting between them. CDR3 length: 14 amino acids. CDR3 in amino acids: CASSSQGNGDIQYF. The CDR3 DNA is TGTGCCAGCAGTTCCCAGGGTAATGGGGACATTCAGTACTTC.

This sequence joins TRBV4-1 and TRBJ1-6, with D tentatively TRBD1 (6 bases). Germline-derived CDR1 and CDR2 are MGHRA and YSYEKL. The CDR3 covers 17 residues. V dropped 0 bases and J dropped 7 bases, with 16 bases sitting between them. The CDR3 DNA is TGCGCCAGCAGCCAAGATGCAGGGGCCAAAGTCAATTCACCCCTCCACTTT. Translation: CASSQDAGAKVNSPLHF.

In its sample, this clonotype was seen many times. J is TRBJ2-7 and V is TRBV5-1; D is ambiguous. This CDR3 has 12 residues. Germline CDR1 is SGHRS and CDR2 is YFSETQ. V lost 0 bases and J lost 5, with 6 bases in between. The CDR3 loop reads CASSLEPHEQYF. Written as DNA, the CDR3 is TGCGCCAGCAGCTTGGAACCCCACGAGCAGTACTTC. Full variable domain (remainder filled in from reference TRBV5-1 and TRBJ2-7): KAGVTQTPRYLIKTRGQQVTLSCSPISGHRSVSWYQQTPGQGLQFLFEYFSETQRNKGNFPGRFSGRQFSNSRSEMNVSTLELGDSALYLCASSLEPHEQYFGPGTRLTVT.

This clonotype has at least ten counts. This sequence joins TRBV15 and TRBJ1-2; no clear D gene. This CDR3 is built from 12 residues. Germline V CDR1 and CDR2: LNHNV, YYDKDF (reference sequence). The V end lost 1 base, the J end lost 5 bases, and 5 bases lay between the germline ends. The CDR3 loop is CATSRVGYGYTF. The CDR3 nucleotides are TGTGCCACCAGCAGAGTAGGGTATGGCTACACCTTC. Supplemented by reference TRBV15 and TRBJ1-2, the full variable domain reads DAMVIQNPRYQVTQFGKPVTLSCSQTLNHNVMYWYQQKSSQAPKLLFHYYDKDFNNEADTPDNFQSRRPNTSFCFLDIRSPGLGDTAMYLCATSRVGYGYTFGSGTRLTVV.

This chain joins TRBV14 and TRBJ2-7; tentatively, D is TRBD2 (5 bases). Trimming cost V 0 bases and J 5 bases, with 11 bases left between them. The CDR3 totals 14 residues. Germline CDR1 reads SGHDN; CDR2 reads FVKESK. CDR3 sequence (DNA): TGTGCCAGCAGCCAAGATCGGCTAGCTAACGAGCAGTACTTC. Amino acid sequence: CASSQDRLANEQYF.

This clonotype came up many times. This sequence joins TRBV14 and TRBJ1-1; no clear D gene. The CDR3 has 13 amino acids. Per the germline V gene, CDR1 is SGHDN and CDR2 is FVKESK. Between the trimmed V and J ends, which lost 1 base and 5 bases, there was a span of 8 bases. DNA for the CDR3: TGTGCCAGCAGCCAAGTAGGAGGGACTGAAGCTTTCTTT. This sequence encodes CASSQVGGTEAFF.

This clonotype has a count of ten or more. Here the CDR3 DNA reads TGTGCCAGCAGCTTAAAGGGACCGAACACTGAAGCTTTCTTT. Amino acids: CASSLKGPNTEAFF. This chain connects TRBV7-9 to TRBJ1-1; a weak D match, TRBD1 (5 bases). V was pared by 2 bases and J by 1 base, with 8 bases between. The CDR3 totals 14 residues. The germline V gene has CDR1 SEHNR and CDR2 FQNEAQ (reference sequence).